These 3 T cell receptor beta chains were sequenced from one sample in a study of T cells in Graves' hyperthyroidism and ophthalmopathy. TCR beta CDR3 regions were amplified from RNA transcripts. When the TCR CDR3 underwent first-round RT-PCR, the HTBI primer set was used. TCRdb used MiXCR to reprocess the multiplex PCR reads, holding one entry per CDR3 protein. The sample contains some 440,000 distinct CDR3 sequences, 15% to 19% of which appear only once. The sequenced sample consisted of blood. The receptor source for this set is a woman between 18 and 29 years old with Graves' hyperthyroidism.

The CDR3 DNA reads TGTGCCAGCAGTGAGGGACTAGCGGCGAACACCGGGGAGCTGTTTTTT. Its protein is CASSEGLAANTGELFF. The V gene is TRBV6-1, the J gene TRBJ2-2; 11 bases align to TRBD2. With V trimmed by 3 bases and J by 0 bases, 0 bases remained unmatched. The CDR3 consists of 16 residues. Germline V gives CDR1 MNHNS, CDR2 SASEGT.

The chain uses TRBV7-9 and TRBJ1-6; no firm D call. V lost 5 bases to trimming and J lost 6 bases, with 14 bases between them. CDR3 length: 15 residues. CDR1 and CDR2 from the germline V gene are SEHNR and FQNEAQ (reference sequence). CDR3 protein: CASSPAPVGNSPLHF. In nucleotides, the CDR3 is TGTGCCAGCAGCCCCGCTCCAGTAGGTAATTCACCCCTCCACTTT.

In this sample, this clonotype turned up many times. The V gene is TRBV6-1, the J gene TRBJ1-5; a weak D match, TRBD1 (6 bases). In germline, CDR1 is MNHNS, CDR2 SASEGT. Between the trimmed V and J ends, which lost 7 bases and 11 bases, there was a span of 18 bases. This CDR3 spans 13 amino acids. The CDR3 sequence: CASTLGQLRTQHF. The CDR3, as DNA: TGTGCCAGCACCTTAGGACAGCTTCGTACCCAGCATTTT.